The clone carrying this T cell receptor beta chain was detected only once. Under the authors' procedure: For nucleated cells, counts were estimated from reference gene primer amplification. Data came from immunoSEQ multiplex PCR; TCRdb stores just in-frame clones and leaves some out. V and J calls and clone size are those listed in that table; D and trimming were worked out from the DNA. Of under 250,000 clones in the sample, approximately 87% are singletons; the top ten hold 2.5% to 3%. This CDR3 has 13 amino acids. The V end was cut by 10 bases, the J end by 6 bases, with 18 bases between. This sample is part of a study of blood T cell repertoires in COVID-19. Study context: Sample material is recorded as cDNA or gDNA derived from T cells, B-cell-depleted T cells, or PBMCs.

The chain joins TRBV23-1 to TRBJ1-1; a weak D match, TRBD1 (5 bases). TRBV23-1 is known as an ORF, though its function is uncertain. This TCR came from a woman aged 70-85 years with active or convalescent COVID-19. The sequenced sample consisted of peripheral blood. The CDR3 nucleotides read TGCGCCACCCACTCACGGGGGACTGCTGAAGCTTTCTTT. Its protein is CATHSRGTAEAFF.